This T cell receptor (beta chain) was retrieved from a study of blood T cells in healthy people across ages. Study conclusions and caveats: More naive CD4+ cells and higher diversity were found in long-lived than in aged donors.

Per germline, CDR1 MNHEY and CDR2 SVGAGI. Trimming took off 6 bases at V and 2 bases at J, with 12 bases between the two ends. The CDR3 runs 14 residues. A second 7 to 11 cycle PCR used barcoded and J-beta primers. TCRdb itself ran the 5' RACE reads through MiXCR, one entry per CDR3 protein. The data contain 920,000 or so distinct CDR3 sequences, under 55% of them singletons. Comments on this clonotype: The target antigen is unknown.

V is TRBV6-5 and J is TRBJ2-3; TRBD1 is a possible D gene (6 bases). The TCR originated in a woman aged 60-75 years in good health. The sample was blood. The CDR3 sequence is CASSLRGPTDTQYF. The DNA of the CDR3 is TGTGCCAGCAGCCTCAGGGGCCCCACAGATACGCAGTATTTT.